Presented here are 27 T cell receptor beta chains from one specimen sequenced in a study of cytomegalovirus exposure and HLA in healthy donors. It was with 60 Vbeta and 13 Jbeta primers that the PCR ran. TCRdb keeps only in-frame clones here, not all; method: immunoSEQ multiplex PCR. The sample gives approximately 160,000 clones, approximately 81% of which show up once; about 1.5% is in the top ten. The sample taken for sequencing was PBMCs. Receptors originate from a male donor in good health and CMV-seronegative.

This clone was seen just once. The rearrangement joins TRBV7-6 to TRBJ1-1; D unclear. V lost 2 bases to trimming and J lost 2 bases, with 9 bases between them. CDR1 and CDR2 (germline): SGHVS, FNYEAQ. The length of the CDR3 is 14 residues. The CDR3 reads CASSLRRDNTEAFF. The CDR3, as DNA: TGTGCCAGCAGCTTACGGAGAGATAACACTGAAGCTTTCTTT.

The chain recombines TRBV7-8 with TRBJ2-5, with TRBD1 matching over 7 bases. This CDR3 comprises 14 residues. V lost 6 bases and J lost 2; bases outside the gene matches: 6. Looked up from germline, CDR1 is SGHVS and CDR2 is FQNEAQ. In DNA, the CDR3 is TGTGCCAGCAGTCTCGGGACAGCTCAAGAGACCCAGTACTTC. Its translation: CASSLGTAQETQYF.

The CDR3 bases are TGTGCCAGCAGCTCCCGGACAGGGTTCCCCTACGAGCAGTACTTC. This translates into CASSSRTGFPYEQYF. The rearrangement joins TRBV11-2 to TRBJ2-5; 8 bases are shared with TRBD1. The end of the DNA fits TRBJ2-7 better, so the J call may be wrong. The CDR3 length is 15 residues. CDR1 is SGHAT and CDR2 is FQNNGV in the germline V gene.

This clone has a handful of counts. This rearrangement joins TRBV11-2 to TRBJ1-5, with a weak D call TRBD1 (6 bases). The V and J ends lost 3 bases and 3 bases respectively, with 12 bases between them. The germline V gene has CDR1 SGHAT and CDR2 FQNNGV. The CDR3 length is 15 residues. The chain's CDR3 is CASSFGQSNNQPQHF. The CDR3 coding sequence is TGTGCCAGCAGCTTCGGACAGTCCAACAATCAGCCCCAGCATTTT.

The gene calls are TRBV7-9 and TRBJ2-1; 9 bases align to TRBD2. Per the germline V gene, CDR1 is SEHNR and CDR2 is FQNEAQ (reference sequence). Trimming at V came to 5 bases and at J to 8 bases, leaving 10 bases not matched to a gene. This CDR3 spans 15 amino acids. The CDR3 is CASSPTGTSLDEQFF. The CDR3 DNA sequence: TGTGCCAGCAGCCCGACTGGGACTAGCTTGGATGAGCAGTTCTTC.

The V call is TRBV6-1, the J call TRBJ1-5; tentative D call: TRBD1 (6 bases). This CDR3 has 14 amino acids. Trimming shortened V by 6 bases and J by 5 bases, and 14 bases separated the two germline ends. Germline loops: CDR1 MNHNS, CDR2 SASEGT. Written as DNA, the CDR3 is TGTGCCAGCAGCACTACAGGGACGGATCAGCCCCAGCATTTT. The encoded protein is CASSTTGTDQPQHF.

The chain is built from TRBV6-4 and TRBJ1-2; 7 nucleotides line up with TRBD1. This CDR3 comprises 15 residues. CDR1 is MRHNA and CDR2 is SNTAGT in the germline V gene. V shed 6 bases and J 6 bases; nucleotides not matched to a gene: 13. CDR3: CASSAHYDGTDGYTF. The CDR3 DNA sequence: TGTGCCAGCAGCGCACACTACGACGGGACAGATGGCTACACCTTC.

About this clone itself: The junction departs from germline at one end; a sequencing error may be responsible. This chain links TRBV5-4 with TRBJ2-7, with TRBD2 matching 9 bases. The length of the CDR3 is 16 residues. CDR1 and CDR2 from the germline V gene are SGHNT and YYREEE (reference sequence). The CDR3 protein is CVSSLAGGGASYEQYF. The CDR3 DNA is TGTGTCAGCAGCTTGGCCGGCGGGGGGGCCTCCTACGAGCAGTACTTC. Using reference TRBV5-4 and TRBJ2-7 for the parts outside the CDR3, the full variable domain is ETGVTQSPTHLIKTRGQQVTLRCSSQSGHNTVSWYQQALGQGPQFIFQYYREEENGRGNFPPRFSGLQFPNYSSELNVNALELDDSALYLCVSSLAGGGASYEQYFGPGTRLTVT.

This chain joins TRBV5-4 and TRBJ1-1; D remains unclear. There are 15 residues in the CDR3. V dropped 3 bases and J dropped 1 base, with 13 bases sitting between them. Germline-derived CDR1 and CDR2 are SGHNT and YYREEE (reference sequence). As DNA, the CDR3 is TGTGCCAGCAGCTCAGCCCCCACGGGGAACACTGAAGCTTTCTTT. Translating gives CASSSAPTGNTEAFF.

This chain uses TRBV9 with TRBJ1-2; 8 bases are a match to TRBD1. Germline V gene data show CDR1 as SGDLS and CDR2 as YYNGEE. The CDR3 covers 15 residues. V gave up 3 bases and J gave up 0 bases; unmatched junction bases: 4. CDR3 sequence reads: CASSAGQATNYGYTF. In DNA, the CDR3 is TGTGCCAGCAGCGCGGGACAGGCCACTAACTATGGCTACACCTTC. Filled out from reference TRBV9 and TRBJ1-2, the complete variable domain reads DSGVTQTPKHLITATGQRVTLRCSPRSGDLSVYWYQQSLDQGLQFLIQYYNGEERAKGNILERFSAQQFPDLHSELNLSSLELGDSALYFCASSAGQATNYGYTFGSGTRLTVV.

CDR3 loop: CASTSDRASNTGELFF. CDR3 in DNA: TGTGCCAGCACCTCAGACAGGGCCTCGAACACCGGGGAGCTGTTTTTT. J is TRBJ2-2 and V is TRBV6-6; 7 bases line up with TRBD1. J lost 0 bases, V lost 7 bases, and 8 bases had no gene match. CDR1 and CDR2 (germline): MNHNY, SVGAGI (reference sequence). The CDR3 runs 16 residues.

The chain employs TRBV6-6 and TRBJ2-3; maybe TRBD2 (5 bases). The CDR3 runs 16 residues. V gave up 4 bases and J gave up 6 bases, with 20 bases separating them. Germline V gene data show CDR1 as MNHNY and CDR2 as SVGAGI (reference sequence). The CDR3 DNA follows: TGTGCCAGCAGTTCCCCGGGATTAGGTAGGGCTGATACGCAGTATTTT. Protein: CASSSPGLGRADTQYF.

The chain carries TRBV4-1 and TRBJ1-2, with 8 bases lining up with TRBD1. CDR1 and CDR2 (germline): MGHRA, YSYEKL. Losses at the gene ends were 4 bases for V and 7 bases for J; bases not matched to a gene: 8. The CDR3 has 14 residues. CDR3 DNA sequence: TGCGCCAGCAGCCCTCAGGGGGCGCCGGGTGGCTACACCTTC. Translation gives CASSPQGAPGGYTF.

This CDR3 is CASSTHFAGELFF. In DNA, the CDR3 is TGTGCCAGCAGTACTCACTTCGCCGGGGAGCTGTTTTTT. The chain uses TRBV27 and TRBJ2-2; D call uncertain. V was clipped by 5 bases and J by 6 bases, with 10 bases between them. The CDR3 has 13 residues. CDR1 is MNHEY, CDR2 SMNVEV, per germline (reference sequence).

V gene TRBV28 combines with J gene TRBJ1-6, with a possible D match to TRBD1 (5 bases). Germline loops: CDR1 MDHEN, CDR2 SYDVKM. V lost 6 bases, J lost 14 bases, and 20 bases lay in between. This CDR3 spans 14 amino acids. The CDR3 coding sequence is TGTGCCAGCAGGGGCGGGGTTTGGGGGAGTTCCCTCCACTTT. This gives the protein CASRGGVWGSSLHF.

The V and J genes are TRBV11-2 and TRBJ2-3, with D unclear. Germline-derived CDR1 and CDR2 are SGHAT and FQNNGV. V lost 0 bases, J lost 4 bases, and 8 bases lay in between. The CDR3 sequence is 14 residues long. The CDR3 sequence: CASSLDLVADTQYF. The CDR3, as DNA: TGTGCCAGCAGCTTAGATTTAGTTGCAGATACGCAGTATTTT.

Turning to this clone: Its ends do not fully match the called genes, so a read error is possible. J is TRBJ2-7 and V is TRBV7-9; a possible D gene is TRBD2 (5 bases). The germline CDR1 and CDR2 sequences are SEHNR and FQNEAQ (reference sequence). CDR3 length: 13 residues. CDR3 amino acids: CSSSQPGIYEQYF. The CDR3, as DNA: TGTTCCAGCAGCCAACCGGGAATCTACGAGCAGTACTTC.

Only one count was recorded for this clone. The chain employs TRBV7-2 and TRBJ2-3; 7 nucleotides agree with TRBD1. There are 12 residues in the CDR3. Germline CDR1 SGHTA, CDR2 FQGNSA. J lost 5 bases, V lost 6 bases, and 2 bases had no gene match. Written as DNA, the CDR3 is TGTGCCAGCAGTAACAGGGGAGATACGCAGTATTTT. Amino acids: CASSNRGDTQYF. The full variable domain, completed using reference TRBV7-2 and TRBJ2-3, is GAGVSQSPSNKVTEKGKDVELRCDPISGHTALYWYRQSLGQGLEFLIYFQGNSAPDKSGLPSDRFSAERTGGSVSTLTIQRTQQEDSAVYLCASSNRGDTQYFGPGTRLTVL.

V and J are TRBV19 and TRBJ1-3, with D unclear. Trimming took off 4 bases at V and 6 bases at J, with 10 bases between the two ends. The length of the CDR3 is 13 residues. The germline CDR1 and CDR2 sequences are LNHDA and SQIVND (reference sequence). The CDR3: CASSTPVLNTIYF. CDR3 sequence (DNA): TGTGCCAGTAGTACCCCGGTTTTAAACACCATATATTTT.

The CDR3 region is CASSWDTKTKNYGYTF. DNA for the CDR3: TGCGCCAGCAGCTGGGACACGAAAACAAAAAACTATGGCTACACCTTC. V is TRBV4-1 and J is TRBJ1-2; tentatively, D is TRBD1 (6 bases). The CDR3 runs 16 residues. Trimming pared 5 bases from V and 2 bases from J, leaving 18 bases between. The germline V gene encodes CDR1 MGHRA and CDR2 YSYEKL.

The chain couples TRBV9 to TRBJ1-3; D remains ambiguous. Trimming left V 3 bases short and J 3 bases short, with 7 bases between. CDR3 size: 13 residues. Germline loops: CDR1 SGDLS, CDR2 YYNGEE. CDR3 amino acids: CASSAPNGNTIYF. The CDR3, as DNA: TGTGCCAGCAGCGCCCCTAATGGAAACACCATATATTTT.

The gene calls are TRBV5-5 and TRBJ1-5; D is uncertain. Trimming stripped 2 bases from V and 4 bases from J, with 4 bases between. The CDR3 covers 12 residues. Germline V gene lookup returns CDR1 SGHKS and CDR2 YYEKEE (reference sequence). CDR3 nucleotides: TGTGCCAGCAGCTTTTTAAATCAGCCCCAGCATTTT. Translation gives CASSFLNQPQHF.

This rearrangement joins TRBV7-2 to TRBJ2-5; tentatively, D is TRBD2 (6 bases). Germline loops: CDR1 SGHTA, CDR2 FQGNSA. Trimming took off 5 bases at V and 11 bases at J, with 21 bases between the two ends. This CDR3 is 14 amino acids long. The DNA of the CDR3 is TGTGCCAGCAGCGCCCGGAGGGAAGGTCCCCGTCAGTACTTC. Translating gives CASSARREGPRQYF.

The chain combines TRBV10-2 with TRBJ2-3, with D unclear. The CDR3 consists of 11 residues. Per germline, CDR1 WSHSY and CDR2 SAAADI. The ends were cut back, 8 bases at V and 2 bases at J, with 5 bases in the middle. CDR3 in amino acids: CASSPTDTQYF. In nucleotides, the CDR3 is TGCGCCAGCTCTCCCACAGATACGCAGTATTTT.

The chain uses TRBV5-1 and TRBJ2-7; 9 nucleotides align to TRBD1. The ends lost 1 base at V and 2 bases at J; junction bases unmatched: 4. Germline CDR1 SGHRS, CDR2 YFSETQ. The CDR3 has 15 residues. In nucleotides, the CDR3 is TGCGCCAGCAGCTTGCTAACAGGGGGCACCTACGAGCAGTACTTC. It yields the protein CASSLLTGGTYEQYF.

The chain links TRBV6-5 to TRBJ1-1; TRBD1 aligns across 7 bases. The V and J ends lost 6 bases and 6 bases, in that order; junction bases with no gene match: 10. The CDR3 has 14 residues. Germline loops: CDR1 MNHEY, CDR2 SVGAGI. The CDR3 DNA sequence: TGTGCCAGCAGACGAGACAGGGCACTTGCTGAAGCTTTCTTT. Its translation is CASRRDRALAEAFF.

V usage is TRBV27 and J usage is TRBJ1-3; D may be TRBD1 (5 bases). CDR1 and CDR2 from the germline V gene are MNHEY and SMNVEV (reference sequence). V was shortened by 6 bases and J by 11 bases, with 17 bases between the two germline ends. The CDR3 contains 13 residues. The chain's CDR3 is CASSHLDRSPIYF. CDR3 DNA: TGTGCCAGCAGCCACCTAGACAGATCCCCCATATATTTT.